Sequencing of this T cell receptor beta chain was carried out in a study of identical twins. Trimming took 4 bases from V and 0 from J, leaving 10 bases between them. This CDR3 contains 14 residues. Germline assignment: CDR1 LGHDT and CDR2 YNNKEL (reference sequence). Template switching added a universal primer binding site, and final cDNA carried unique molecular identifiers. From the 5' RACE reads, TCRdb called clonotypes with MiXCR, one entry per CDR3 protein. Among around 230,000 distinct CDR3 sequences listed, 6.5% were seen once. This sample was also put to use in a study of T cells expressing NK-cell markers.

The TCR sequence derives from a woman aged 18-29 years in good health. Material: CD8+ T cells sorted from blood. V and J are TRBV3-1 and TRBJ2-7, with D possibly being TRBD1 (6 bases). In DNA form, the CDR3 reads TGTGCCAGCAGCCCTTACAGGGTCTCCTACGAGCAGTACTTC. Translated: CASSPYRVSYEQYF.